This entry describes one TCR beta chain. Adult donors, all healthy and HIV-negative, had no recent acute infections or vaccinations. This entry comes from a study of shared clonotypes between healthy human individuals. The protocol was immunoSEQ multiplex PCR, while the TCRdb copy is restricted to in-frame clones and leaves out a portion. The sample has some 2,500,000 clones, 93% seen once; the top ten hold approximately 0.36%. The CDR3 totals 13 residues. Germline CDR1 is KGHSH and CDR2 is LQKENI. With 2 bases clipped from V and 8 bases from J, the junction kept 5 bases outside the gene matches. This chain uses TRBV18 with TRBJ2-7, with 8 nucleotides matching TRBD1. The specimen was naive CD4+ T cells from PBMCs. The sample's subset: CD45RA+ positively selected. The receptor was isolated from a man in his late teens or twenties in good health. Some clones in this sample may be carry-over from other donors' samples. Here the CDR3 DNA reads TGTGCCAGCTCACCAGAGAACAGGGGGAAGCAGTACTTC. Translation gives CASSPENRGKQYF.